This paragraph reports one TCR beta chain. The data originate from a study of shared T cell receptors in the human thymus. This CDR3 is built from 19 residues. Germline V gives CDR1 GTSNPN, CDR2 SVGIG (reference sequence). The V and J ends lost 1 base and 1 base, in that order; junction bases with no gene match: 6. Here immunoSEQ multiplex PCR was the method, and the copy in TCRdb shows in-frame clones only, minus some. Of about 380,000 clones listed, approximately 95% are singletons. The rearrangement uses TRBV30 and TRBJ2-6; TRBD2 agrees at 14 bases. The sequencing input was thymocytes. This clonotype was obtained from a human donor. The chain's CDR3 is CAWSAAGLAGESGANVLTF. CDR3 nucleotide sequence: TGTGCCTGGAGTGCGGCGGGACTAGCGGGAGAATCTGGGGCCAACGTCCTGACTTTC.